Following are 27 T cell receptor beta chains from one sample sequenced in a study of cytomegalovirus exposure and HLA in healthy donors. Sequencing used immunoSEQ multiplex PCR; TCRdb keeps in-frame clones, though not all of them. The sample comprises some 170,000 clones, roughly nine tenths of which are singletons, and less than 3% rests with the top ten. The sample taken for sequencing was PBMCs. Every receptor here comes from a man aged 18 to 29 in good health and CMV-seropositive.

On this clone itself: The sample holds other DNA sequences that translate to the same CDR3. The chain recombines TRBV4-1 with TRBJ1-3; D not resolved. Per germline, CDR1 MGHRA and CDR2 YSYEKL. The CDR3 has 15 amino acids. V lost 0 bases, J lost 0 bases, and 6 bases lay in between. The CDR3 reads CASSQDRGSGNTIYF. The DNA for the CDR3 is TGCGCCAGCAGCCAAGATCGGGGCTCTGGAAACACCATATATTTT.

The chain is built from TRBV7-8 and TRBJ2-7; weak D call: TRBD2 (6 bases). Per germline, CDR1 SGHVS and CDR2 FQNEAQ. The CDR3 consists of 18 residues. The V end was cut by 5 bases, the J end by 6 bases, with 29 bases between. DNA for the CDR3: TGTGCCAGCAGCCCACCTCTAGCGATTAAACTGTCTGACTCCGAGCAGTACTTC. As protein: CASSPPLAIKLSDSEQYF. Using reference TRBV7-8 and TRBJ2-7 for the parts outside the CDR3, the full variable domain is GAGVSQSPRYKVAKRGQDVALRCDPISGHVSLFWYQQALGQGPEFLTYFQNEAQLDKSGLPSDRFFAERPEGSVSTLKIQRTQQEDSAVYLCASSPPLAIKLSDSEQYFGPGTRLTVT.

Of note for this clone: The junction shows a germline mismatch at one end, possibly a read error. The chain uses TRBV29-1 and TRBJ1-2; D not resolved. The CDR3 loop spans 14 amino acids. The germline V gene has CDR1 SQVTM and CDR2 ANQGSEA. The CDR3 protein is CSLDNPTMEYGYTF. Here the CDR3 DNA reads TGCAGCCTTGACAACCCAACTATGGAATATGGCTACACCTTC.

This chain connects TRBV7-6 to TRBJ2-7; tentative D call: TRBD2 (5 bases). CDR1 SGHVS and CDR2 FNYEAQ come from the germline V gene. The CDR3 totals 14 residues. The V end was cut by 1 base, the J end by 1 base, with 8 bases between. CDR3 bases: TGTGCCAGCAGCTTAGATCCGGGATCCTACGAGCAGTACTTC. This gives the protein CASSLDPGSYEQYF.

The chain couples TRBV2 to TRBJ1-2; 9 bases are shared with TRBD1. The V segment lost 7 bases and the J segment 9 bases; nucleotides outside the gene matches: 6. The CDR3 totals 12 residues. Germline CDR1 is SNHLY and CDR2 is FYNNEI. CDR3 in amino acids: CASIGTGTSYTF. The CDR3, as DNA: TGTGCCAGCATAGGGACAGGGACGAGCTACACCTTC.

J is TRBJ2-3 and V is TRBV5-1, with D perhaps TRBD1 (6 bases). The CDR3 extends over 17 amino acids. Per the germline V gene, CDR1 is SGHRS and CDR2 is YFSETQ. The V end was cut by 3 bases, the J end by 2 bases, with 19 bases between. The CDR3 loop is CASSSDSSSFLTDTQYF. The CDR3 nucleotides are TGCGCCAGCAGCTCGGACAGCAGTTCTTTTCTCACAGATACGCAGTATTTT.

The chain couples TRBV5-1 to TRBJ2-3; perhaps TRBD2 as D (5 bases). With 3 bases removed from V and 0 bases from J, the gap between germline ends came to 17 bases. Germline assignment: CDR1 SGHRS and CDR2 YFSETQ. This CDR3 has 17 amino acids. CDR3 DNA: TGCGCCAGCAGCTCCGGACTGGTTCACTCTAGCACAGATACGCAGTATTTT. It is translated as CASSSGLVHSSTDTQYF.

This clone was recorded once. The genes are TRBV6-6 and TRBJ2-7; 9 positions match TRBD2. CDR1 and CDR2 (germline): MNHNY, SVGAGI (reference sequence). The CDR3 is made up of 11 amino acids. The ends lost 7 bases at V and 9 bases at J; junction bases unmatched: 4. The CDR3 loop reads CASTAGGVQYF. The CDR3 DNA is TGTGCCAGCACGGCGGGAGGGGTGCAGTACTTC.

The chain joins TRBV28 to TRBJ1-2; D remains unclear. The ends were cut back, 4 bases at V and 2 bases at J, with 17 bases in the middle. CDR1 is MDHEN, CDR2 SYDVKM, per germline. The CDR3 has 16 amino acids. The DNA of the CDR3 is TGTGCCAGCAGTTACCAGGCTACGCTCAGAAACTATGGCTACACCTTC. As protein: CASSYQATLRNYGYTF.

This clone was counted only a few times. The V gene is TRBV6-6, the J gene TRBJ1-5, with TRBD1 as a possible D gene (5 bases). V lost 2 bases, J lost 3 bases, and 8 bases lay in between. Germline V gives CDR1 MNHNY, CDR2 SVGAGI (reference sequence). CDR3 size: 14 residues. CDR3 in amino acids: CASSYGQTNQPQHF. Written as DNA, the CDR3 is TGTGCCAGCAGTTACGGACAAACCAATCAGCCCCAGCATTTT.

The V call is TRBV6-1, the J call TRBJ1-2; D is ambiguous. This CDR3 is 14 amino acids long. Germline CDR1 MNHNS, CDR2 SASEGT. The V end was cut by 11 bases, the J end by 4 bases, with 20 bases between. CDR3 loop: CAVGFQAGSYGYTF. The CDR3 DNA reads TGTGCCGTGGGTTTTCAAGCGGGGAGCTATGGCTACACCTTC.

This chain connects TRBV4-2 to TRBJ2-3, with 10 bases matching TRBD2. V shed 4 bases, J shed 6 bases, and the junction held 13 bases outside the gene matches. This CDR3 contains 17 residues. CDR1 and CDR2 (germline): LGHNA, YNFKEQ. CDR3 amino acids: CASSLTGERGGGDTQYF. The DNA of the CDR3 is TGTGCCAGCAGCCTGACGGGGGAGCGGGGGGGTGGCGATACGCAGTATTTT.

V is TRBV6-5 and J is TRBJ2-3, with 7 bases matching TRBD2. Looked up from germline, CDR1 is MNHEY and CDR2 is SVGAGI. V lost 5 bases to trimming and J lost 2 bases; unmatched junction nucleotides: 4. There are 14 residues in the CDR3. CDR3 loop: CASSTGTTTDTQYF. For the CDR3, the DNA is TGTGCCAGCAGTACCGGGACTACCACAGATACGCAGTATTTT.

The J gene is TRBJ1-2, the V gene TRBV7-9; D gene uncertain. The CDR3 contains 14 residues. CDR1 and CDR2 from the germline V gene are SEHNR and FQNEAQ (reference sequence). The V gene lost 1 base and the J gene lost 4 bases, with 10 bases spanning the gap. The CDR3 loop is CASSLGNRPYGYTF. DNA of the CDR3: TGTGCCAGCAGCTTAGGAAACAGACCCTATGGCTACACCTTC.

V gene TRBV28 combines with J gene TRBJ2-3, with D tentatively TRBD2 (6 bases). Trimming shortened V by 7 bases and J by 4 bases, and 12 bases separated the two germline ends. Germline lookup yields CDR1 MDHEN and CDR2 SYDVKM. This CDR3 is 13 amino acids long. The CDR3 here is CASTSTSPDTQYF. The CDR3 nucleotides read TGTGCCAGCACCAGTACTAGCCCAGATACGCAGTATTTT. Full variable domain (rest looked up from reference TRBV28 and TRBJ2-3): DVKVTQSSRYLVKRTGEKVFLECVQDMDHENMFWYRQDPGLGLRLIYFSYDVKMKEKGDIPEGYSVSREKKERFSLILESASTNQTSMYLCASTSTSPDTQYFGPGTRLTVL.

This sequence joins TRBV6-5 and TRBJ2-7; tentatively, D is TRBD1 (7 bases). The CDR3 covers 14 residues. The germline CDR1 and CDR2 sequences are MNHEY and SVGAGI. V lost 2 bases to trimming and J lost 6 bases, with 14 bases between them. The DNA of the CDR3 is TGTGCCAGCAGTTACCAGGGGGAGGTCGGCGAGCAGTACTTC. Amino acid sequence: CASSYQGEVGEQYF.

For the CDR3, the DNA is TGTGCCAGCAGTAAAGCAGCGACATCCGTTAGCGACGAGCAGTACTTC. This encodes CASSKAATSVSDEQYF. V gene TRBV7-9 combines with J gene TRBJ2-7, with D possibly being TRBD2 (5 bases). With 6 bases removed from V and 5 bases from J, the gap between germline ends came to 23 bases. The CDR3 is 16 residues long. Germline assignment: CDR1 SEHNR and CDR2 FQNEAQ (reference sequence).

The rearrangement uses TRBV7-9 and TRBJ2-7; TRBD2 agrees at 13 bases. Germline trimming cut 4 bases from V and 3 bases from J; bases unmatched to any gene: 6. The CDR3 sequence is 16 residues long. CDR1 SEHNR and CDR2 FQNEAQ come from the germline V gene (reference sequence). DNA of the CDR3: TGTGCCAGCAGCTCCGGGACTAGCGGGACCTTCTACGAGCAGTACTTC. Translated: CASSSGTSGTFYEQYF.

This chain connects TRBV9 to TRBJ2-5; 8 bases agree with TRBD2. The CDR3 is 15 amino acids. Germline loops: CDR1 SGDLS, CDR2 YYNGEE. After removal of 5 bases from V and 1 base from J, the junction contained 7 bases not matched to a gene. The CDR3 sequence is CASSPSGGPQETQYF. The CDR3 DNA is TGTGCCAGCAGTCCGAGCGGGGGACCCCAAGAGACCCAGTACTTC.

In this sample, this clone turned up once. The rearrangement links TRBV7-2 to TRBJ2-7; weak D call: TRBD1 (5 bases). Germline V gives CDR1 SGHTA, CDR2 FQGNSA. The germline V and J ends were trimmed by 5 bases and 3 bases, with 14 bases remaining between them. This CDR3 has 14 amino acids. This chain's CDR3 is CASSPQGLNYEQYF. The CDR3 coding sequence is TGTGCCAGCAGCCCGCAGGGTCTCAACTACGAGCAGTACTTC.

V usage is TRBV28 and J usage is TRBJ2-7; 10 nucleotides align to TRBD2. Losses at the gene ends were 6 bases for V and 0 bases for J; bases not matched to a gene: 8. Looked up from germline, CDR1 is MDHEN and CDR2 is SYDVKM. CDR3 size: 16 residues. The CDR3 DNA is TGTGCCAGCAGAACCGGGACTAGCGCCCACTCCTACGAGCAGTACTTC. It yields the protein CASRTGTSAHSYEQYF. Full variable domain (outside the CDR3, taken from reference TRBV28 and TRBJ2-7): DVKVTQSSRYLVKRTGEKVFLECVQDMDHENMFWYRQDPGLGLRLIYFSYDVKMKEKGDIPEGYSVSREKKERFSLILESASTNQTSMYLCASRTGTSAHSYEQYFGPGTRLTVT.

In this sample, this clone turned up once. This chain uses TRBV4-2 with TRBJ2-1; 12 bases map to TRBD2. V lost 1 base to trimming and J lost 4 bases; unmatched junction nucleotides: 5. Germline V gene lookup returns CDR1 LGHNA and CDR2 YNFKEQ. This CDR3 has 17 amino acids. The CDR3 region is CASSQVSSGGGYNEQFF. The CDR3 region has the DNA TGTGCCAGCAGCCAAGTTTCTAGCGGGGGGGGATACAATGAGCAGTTCTTC.

The chain recombines TRBV7-9 with TRBJ2-3, with 12 bases identical to TRBD2. The CDR3 runs 19 residues. V lost 4 bases to trimming and J lost 5 bases; unmatched junction nucleotides: 16. The germline V gene has CDR1 SEHNR and CDR2 FQNEAQ (reference sequence). CDR3: CASSSPGLAGPGDRDTQYF. Here the CDR3 DNA reads TGTGCCAGCAGCTCCCCCGGACTAGCGGGGCCGGGAGACAGAGATACGCAGTATTTT.

This clone was seen once. The chain links TRBV7-9 to TRBJ2-3; D perhaps matches TRBD1 (5 bases). The CDR3 totals 14 residues. CDR1 is SEHNR and CDR2 is FQNEAQ in the germline V gene (reference sequence). Trimming left V 2 bases short and J 2 bases short, with 8 bases between. The CDR3 region is CASSLTGNTDTQYF. CDR3 bases: TGTGCCAGCAGCTTAACAGGAAACACAGATACGCAGTATTTT.

The J gene is TRBJ2-7, the V gene TRBV5-1; TRBD1 agrees at 9 bases. The CDR3 length is 16 residues. The germline V gene has CDR1 SGHRS and CDR2 YFSETQ. V lost 0 bases, J lost 4 bases, and 8 bases stayed unmatched. The CDR3 region is CASSLDPGQGWYEQYF. The CDR3 coding sequence is TGCGCCAGCAGCTTGGATCCGGGACAGGGTTGGTACGAGCAGTACTTC.

This sequence joins TRBV15 and TRBJ2-1; TRBD2 matches 9 bases. The junction had 12 bases not matched to a gene; V was cut back by 3 bases and J by 6 bases. Germline lookup yields CDR1 LNHNV and CDR2 YYDKDF (reference sequence). CDR3 length: 17 amino acids. DNA of the CDR3: TGTGCCACCAGCAGGGGTGATAGGACTAGCGACCTCAATGAGCAGTTCTTC. The encoded protein is CATSRGDRTSDLNEQFF.

This chain uses TRBV19 with TRBJ1-3, with D perhaps matching TRBD1 (5 bases). The CDR3 totals 14 residues. Germline CDR1 is LNHDA and CDR2 is SQIVND (reference sequence). Trimming stripped 4 bases from V and 3 bases from J, with 10 bases between. The CDR3, as DNA: TGTGCCAGTAGTACTCGAGACAGTGGAAACACCATATATTTT. Protein sequence: CASSTRDSGNTIYF.